This T cell receptor beta chain was sequenced for a study of CD8+ T cells in alopecia areata. This clone came up a few times. As yet, its antigen is unknown. The CDR3 consists of 14 residues. Germline V gene sequence: CDR1 SGHTA, CDR2 FQGTGA. Trimming removed 1 base at V and 2 bases at J, with 5 bases between. Reverse transcription of extracted RNA yielded cDNA, which provided the sequencing template. This table comes from immunoSEQ multiplex PCR, and its TCRdb copy is limited to in-frame clones, with some not included. The sample lists some 210,000 clones, approximately 61% seen once, with approximately 0.45% in the top ten. Peripheral blood, together with lesional scalp punch biopsies, was collected from alopecia areata patients. Study-level findings and limits: Normal skin's resident alphabeta T cells are sequenced alongside lesional scalp T cells. Lesional scalp exceeded normal scalp in clonality, especially in alopecia totalis/universalis.

The chain is built from TRBV7-3 and TRBJ2-2; D gene ambiguous. The input for sequencing was CD4+ T cells sorted from blood, taken at week 0. This TCR came from a human donor with alopecia areata. The CDR3, as DNA: TGTGCCAGCAGCTTAAATCCTAACACCGGGGAGCTGTTTTTT. It is translated as CASSLNPNTGELFF.